In this sample, the clone carrying this T cell receptor beta chain turned up many times. The antigen is undetermined. Patients were left out if they had other autoimmune diseases, uncontrolled infections, pregnancy or lactation. Diagnosis used clinical symptoms, serum thyroxine, TRAb, thyroid ultrasound and orbital computed tomography. The CDR3 extends over 16 amino acids. V lost 5 bases, J lost 1 base, and 17 bases lay in between. Germline lookup yields CDR1 PRHDT and CDR2 FYEKMQ (reference sequence). CDR3 regions of TCR beta were amplified from RNA transcripts. The first-round RT-PCR employed HTBI primers together with the Qiagen OneStep RT-PCR kit. A multiplex PCR was then performed as the second round. TCRdb itself ran the multiplex PCR reads through MiXCR, one entry per CDR3 protein. The repertoire includes around 1.1 million distinct CDR3 sequences, roughly 35% of them detected once, and around 10% sits in the top ten.

This sample is drawn from a study of Graves' ophthalmopathy and Graves' hyperthyroidism. At the level of the study: In this cohort's terms, stable hyperthyroidism meant no ophthalmopathy by 18 months of follow-up. Study conclusions and caveats: The authors also found most expanded thyroid clonotypes above 0.001 frequency in blood.

Specimen: peripheral blood or thyroid tissue (not recorded which). This chain joins TRBV13 and TRBJ1-2; D may be TRBD1 (6 bases). This TCR was recovered from an adult man with Graves' hyperthyroidism. CDR3 DNA: TGTGCCAGCAGCAACCCGACAGGATCCTATAACTATGGCTACACCTTC. This codes for CASSNPTGSYNYGYTF.